The rows below give T cell receptor beta chains drawn from one sample of a study of blood T cell repertoires in COVID-19. Here immunoSEQ multiplex PCR was the method, and the copy in TCRdb shows in-frame clones only, minus some. Seen here are 150,000 to 200,000 clones, 86% observed once, and the top ten hold around 3.3%. The sample taken for sequencing was peripheral blood. Source of these receptors: a man aged 70-80 years with acute or convalescent COVID-19. Both conserved end residues are part of each CDR3. Fields, in order: CDR3 length, D gene, clone size, J gene, V gene, CDR3 protein, CDR3 DNA. D genes are given only for firm matches. Expanded clones get a size class; other rows say once, few or many, or leave the size out.

12	TRBD1	few	TRBJ1-1	TRBV6-5	CASSTTGAEAFF	TGTGCCAGCAGTACTACAGGGGCTGAAGCTTTCTTT
14	TRBD1	once	TRBJ2-1	TRBV9	CASSLTDREYEQFF	TGTGCCAGCAGCCTAACGGACAGGGAGTATGAGCAGTTCTTC
11	-	-	TRBJ2-1	TRBV15	CATSRGSEQFF	TGTGCCACCAGCAGAGGGAGTGAGCAGTTCTTC
20	TRBD2	-	TRBJ2-5	TRBV6-2/TRBV6-3	CASSYESPQLAGEPSETQYF	TGTGCCAGCAGTTACGAGTCCCCCCAACTAGCGGGGGAACCAAGTGAGACCCAGTACTTC
14	TRBD1	-	TRBJ1-1	TRBV29-1	CSVSKRAGGVEAFF	TGCAGCGTGAGCAAACGAGCAGGGGGCGTTGAAGCTTTCTTT
15	-	-	TRBJ2-4	TRBV9	CASSVGGLAKNIQYF	TGTGCCAGCAGCGTAGGAGGGTTAGCCAAAAACATTCAGTACTTC
16	-	-	TRBJ1-6	TRBV9	CASSVGQTNYNSPLHF	TGTGCCAGCAGCGTTGGACAGACTAACTATAATTCACCCCTCCACTTT
14	TRBD1	-	TRBJ2-5	TRBV6-5	CASSYQGQGGTQYF	TGTGCCAGCAGTTACCAGGGACAGGGAGGGACCCAGTACTTC
17	-	-	TRBJ2-5	TRBV5-4	CASSTDRPAGTSETQYF	TGTGCCAGCAGTACCGACCGGCCCGCGGGCACATCCGAGACCCAGTACTTC
15	TRBD1	-	TRBJ1-1	TRBV6-5	CASSKRLDRDTEAFF	TGTGCCAGCAGTAAACGCCTCGACAGGGACACTGAAGCTTTCTTT
15	TRBD2	-	TRBJ2-1	TRBV7-2	CASSRRGVSDNEQFF	TGTGCCAGCAGCCGCCGGGGGGTGAGCGACAATGAGCAGTTCTTC
12	TRBD2	-	TRBJ2-1	TRBV7-9	CASRAGGYEQFF	TGTGCCAGCAGAGCGGGAGGGTATGAGCAGTTCTTC
11	-	-	TRBJ2-7	TRBV7-2	CASGSTYEQYF	TGTGCCAGTGGGAGTACCTACGAGCAGTACTTC
13	-	-	TRBJ2-5	TRBV5-4	CASSAGLPETQYF	TGTGCCAGCAGCGCGGGACTTCCAGAGACCCAGTACTTC
12	TRBD1	-	TRBJ2-7	TRBV28	CASGTGLYEQYF	TGTGCCAGTGGGACAGGTCTTTACGAGCAGTACTTC
15	TRBD2	-	TRBJ2-1	TRBV5-1	CASSPGAGAYNEQFF	TGCGCCAGCAGCCCCGGAGCGGGGGCCTACAATGAGCAGTTCTTC
12	-	few	TRBJ2-2	TRBV30	CAWSVSGWELFF	TGTGCCTGGAGTGTATCGGGGTGGGAGCTGTTTTTT
14	TRBD2	-	TRBJ2-1	TRBV11-3	CASSPGLAGGEQFF	TGTGCCAGCAGCCCGGGACTAGCGGGGGGGGAGCAGTTCTTC
15	-	-	TRBJ2-6	TRBV13	CASSLGWSGTNVLTF	TGTGCCAGCAGCTTGGGGTGGTCAGGGACCAACGTCCTGACTTTC
18	TRBD1	once	TRBJ2-5	TRBV7-2	CASRWRNWDRGRQETQYF	TGTGCCAGCAGATGGAGGAACTGGGACAGGGGGCGCCAAGAGACCCAGTACTTC
16	TRBD2	-	TRBJ2-7	TRBV2	CASRQAGGAGLYEQYF	TGTGCCAGCCGGCAAGCGGGAGGGGCCGGGCTCTACGAGCAGTACTTC
15	TRBD1	-	TRBJ1-1	TRBV27	CASSSRQGTNTEAFF	TGTGCCAGCAGTTCTAGACAGGGAACGAACACTGAAGCTTTCTTT